This T cell receptor beta chain originates from a study of blood T cell repertoires in COVID-19. About the research overall: PBMCs, B-cell-depleted T cells, or T cells provided the cDNA or gDNA that made up the material.

CDR1 SGHAT and CDR2 FQNNGV come from the germline V gene. Trimming at V came to 2 bases and at J to 7 bases, leaving 7 bases not matched to a gene. The CDR3 is 15 amino acids. As originally analysed: Cell counts per sample came from amplifying reference gene primers. Profiling relied on immunoSEQ multiplex PCR, and the TCRdb table lists in-frame clones only, not all of them. D and trimming were read from the DNA, whereas the V and J calls and clone size are those reported in that table. The sample yields 450,000 to 500,000 clones, approximately 85% seen once. This sequence originates from a human donor in a cohort sampled during active COVID-19. The chain employs TRBV11-2 and TRBJ2-2, with 7 bases aligning to TRBD2. The sample comprised peripheral blood. CDR3 amino acids: CASSLTAGYVGELFF. The DNA of the CDR3 is TGTGCCAGCAGCTTAACAGCGGGATATGTCGGGGAGCTGTTTTTT.